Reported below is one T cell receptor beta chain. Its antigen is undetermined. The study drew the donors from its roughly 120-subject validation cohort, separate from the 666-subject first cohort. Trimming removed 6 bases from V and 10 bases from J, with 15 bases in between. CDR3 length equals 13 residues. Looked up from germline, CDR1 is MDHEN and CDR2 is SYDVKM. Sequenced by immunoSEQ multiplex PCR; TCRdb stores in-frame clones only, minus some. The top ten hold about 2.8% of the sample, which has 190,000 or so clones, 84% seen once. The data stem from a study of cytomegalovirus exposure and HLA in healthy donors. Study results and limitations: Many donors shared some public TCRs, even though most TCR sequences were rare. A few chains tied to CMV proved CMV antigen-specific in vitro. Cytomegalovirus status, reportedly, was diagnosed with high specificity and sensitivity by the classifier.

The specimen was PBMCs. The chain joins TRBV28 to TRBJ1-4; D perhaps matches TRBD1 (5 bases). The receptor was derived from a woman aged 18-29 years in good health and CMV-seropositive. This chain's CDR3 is CASRGGTFRKLFF. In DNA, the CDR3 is TGTGCCAGCAGGGGAGGGACTTTTAGAAAACTGTTTTTT.